This T cell receptor beta chain was captured by sequencing in a study of T cell responses to AZD1222 COVID-19 vaccine. This clone was recorded once. What it binds is not known. Data came from immunoSEQ multiplex PCR; TCRdb stores just in-frame clones and leaves some out. The table records under 300,000 clones, more than 80% of them present only once. Whole-study results and caveats: Nearly half of spike-specific TCRs reportedly go after variant regions that carry no mutations. In a largely white British group with more females than males, clonal diversity was possibly underestimated. Two doses of AZD1222 preceded a rise in Spike-specific TCR breadth and depth.

CDR3 length equals 17 residues. CDR1 and CDR2 from the germline V gene are MGHRA and YSYEKL. V dropped 4 bases and J dropped 3 bases, with 22 bases sitting between them. The chain recombines TRBV4-1 with TRBJ2-7; D ambiguous. Sequenced material: peripheral blood, taken on day 0 of AZD1222 vaccination. The clonotype originates from an adult in good health. This CDR3 is CASSPYMVRQKSYEQYF. The CDR3 DNA sequence: TGCGCCAGCAGCCCCTATATGGTGCGACAAAAGAGCTACGAGCAGTACTTC.